The clone carrying this T cell receptor beta chain was seen a few times. The data are from a study of cytotoxic CD8 clonotypes in ibrutinib-treated CLL. Trimming cost V 7 bases and J 7 bases; bases outside gene matches: 9. Germline V gene data show CDR1 as SNHLY and CDR2 as FYNNEI. The CDR3 is made up of 15 amino acids. TCRdb's copy holds only in-frame clones and misses some; the assay was immunoSEQ multiplex PCR. Of 65,000 to 90,000 clones listed, over 65% are singletons. The clonotype comes from a human donor with chronic lymphocytic leukemia. This specimen was PBMCs, taken after 24 months of ibrutinib treatment. The chain carries TRBV2 and TRBJ1-5; 11 positions match TRBD1. The CDR3 DNA is TGTGCCAGCATCCCGGACAGGGGGCTGGGCCAGCCCCAGCATTTT. Translation: CASIPDRGLGQPQHF.